Here is one T cell receptor beta chain with its context. What it recognizes is unknown. The data derive from a study of OX40 agonist ivuxolimab in advanced cancers. Study results and limitations: Clonal expansion was among the lowest in partial responders at 0.1-3.0 mg/kg, especially CD8+.

CDR3 length equals 16 residues. Per the germline V gene, CDR1 is LNHNV and CDR2 is YYDKDF (reference sequence). The ends lost 0 bases at V and 0 bases at J; junction bases unmatched: 3. Measured with immunoSEQ multiplex PCR; TCRdb has only the in-frame clones, and not every one. The sample shows about 42,000 clones, approximately 90% of them seen only once. The sequence came from an adult with an advanced solid tumor such as melanoma, head and neck, liver or kidney cancer. The sequencing here drew on CD4+ or CD8+ T cells sorted from blood, taken in a trial of the OX40 agonist ivuxolimab. The rearrangement links TRBV15 to TRBJ2-3, with 7 bases aligning to TRBD2. The CDR3 nucleotides are TGTGCCACCAGCAGAGATGGGCGGGGGAGCACAGATACGCAGTATTTT. It is translated as CATSRDGRGSTDTQYF. Based on the CDR3 plus reference TRBV15 and TRBJ2-3, the full variable domain is DAMVIQNPRYQVTQFGKPVTLSCSQTLNHNVMYWYQQKSSQAPKLLFHYYDKDFNNEADTPDNFQSRRPNTSFCFLDIRSPGLGDTAMYLCATSRDGRGSTDTQYFGPGTRLTVL.